Listed below are T cell receptor beta chains from one sample, sequenced in a study of blood T cell repertoires in COVID-19. Generated by immunoSEQ multiplex PCR, the TCRdb table keeps only in-frame clones and is missing some. In the table there are about 200,000 clones, 75% to 90% of which are singletons. The sequenced sample consisted of PBMCs or T cells enriched from blood (not recorded which). Receptor source: a man in his forties who had recovered from COVID-19. Each CDR3 is given with its conserved first and last residue. Each record gives: D gene, clone size, V gene, J gene, CDR3 protein, CDR3 DNA. D genes are given only for firm matches. The size of a clone is reported for some rows only, either as once, few or many, or as a class for expanded clones.

TRBD2	NA	TRBV19	TRBJ2-1	CASSTASGSYEQFF	TGTGCCAGTAGTACGGCTAGCGGGAGCTATGAGCAGTTCTTC
TRBD2	NA	TRBV4-3	TRBJ2-7	CASSQVVAGRDYEQYF	TGCGCCAGCAGCCAAGTGGTAGCGGGAAGAGACTACGAGCAGTACTTC
NA	few	TRBV10-3	TRBJ2-7	CAMSRDGTYEQYF	TGTGCCATGTCGCGGGACGGGACCTACGAGCAGTACTTC
NA	NA	TRBV12-5	TRBJ1-5	CASGESRKGGDSNQPQHF	TGTGCTAGTGGTGAATCCCGTAAAGGAGGGGATAGCAATCAGCCCCAGCATTTT
NA	NA	TRBV13	TRBJ1-1	CASSLGVASEAFF	TGTGCCAGCAGCTTAGGCGTGGCTTCTGAAGCTTTCTTT
NA	NA	TRBV28	TRBJ2-3	CASRRDPRVTDTQYF	TGTGCCAGCAGGCGGGACCCTCGGGTCACAGATACGCAGTATTTT
NA	NA	TRBV19	TRBJ1-6	CASSIKPGSYNSPLHF	TGTGCCAGTAGTATTAAGCCCGGCTCCTATAATTCACCCCTCCACTTT
TRBD2	NA	TRBV6-1	TRBJ2-7	CASSEFTAGGYEQYF	TGTGCCAGCAGTGAATTTACAGCGGGAGGGTACGAGCAGTACTTC
TRBD2	NA	TRBV10-2	TRBJ2-7	CASTWGGEQYF	TGCGCCAGCACATGGGGGGGCGAGCAGTACTTC
NA	once	TRBV2	TRBJ2-6	CASSEARSSGANVLTF	TGTGCCAGCAGTGAAGCGCGGTCTTCTGGGGCCAACGTCCTGACTTTC
NA	NA	TRBV20-1	TRBJ1-3	CSASSDLSGNTIYF	TGCAGTGCTAGTAGCGACCTCTCTGGAAACACCATATATTTT
NA	NA	TRBV5-1	TRBJ1-2	CASQLIPGHNYGYTF	TGCGCCAGCCAGCTAATCCCGGGACACAACTATGGCTACACCTTC
NA	NA	TRBV12-3/TRBV12-4	TRBJ1-1	CASSLITNTEAFF	TGTGCCAGCAGTTTAATAACTAACACTGAAGCTTTCTTT
NA	NA	TRBV20-1	TRBJ2-5	CSARLETQYF	TGCAGTGCTCGACTAGAGACCCAGTACTTC
TRBD1	NA	TRBV3-1/TRBV3-2	TRBJ1-1	CASSQEEGARTEAFF	TGTGCCAGCAGCCAAGAAGAGGGGGCAAGGACTGAAGCTTTCTTT
NA	once	TRBV19	TRBJ1-1	CASSMHPSLNTEAFF	TGTGCCAGTAGTATGCATCCGAGTTTGAACACTGAAGCTTTCTTT
NA	NA	TRBV28	TRBJ1-4	CASSSYEKLFF	TGTGCCAGCAGTTCCTATGAAAAACTGTTTTTT
NA	NA	TRBV11-2	TRBJ1-5	CASSPGQFNQPQHF	TGTGCCAGCAGCCCCGGACAGTTTAATCAGCCCCAGCATTTT
NA	NA	TRBV7-8	TRBJ1-5	CASSLVSKDQPQHF	TGTGCCAGCAGCTTGGTATCTAAAGATCAGCCCCAGCATTTT